A selection of T cell receptor beta chains follows, all from one sample in a study of blood T cells in healthy people across ages. Each CDR3 protein is one row after TCRdb ran MiXCR on the 5' RACE reads. The table lists about 1.4 million distinct CDR3 sequences, 55% to 75% of them singletons, with about 6.7% in the top ten. The specimen was blood. The receptors stem from a man between 18 and 35 years old in good health. The CDR3 runs from the conserved cysteine through the conserved F or W. Fields, in order: J gene, D gene, V gene, clone size, CDR3 protein, CDR3 DNA. D genes are given only for firm matches. Size values are once, few and many counts, or a class for expanded clones, and some rows have none.

TRBJ2-5	TRBD2	TRBV4-1	NA	CASQSTTWTSGRVETQYF	TGCGCCAGCCAATCCACCACCTGGACTAGCGGGAGGGTCGAGACCCAGTACTTC
TRBJ2-3	NA	TRBV4-2	NA	CASSHLGGGDYEAGTQYF	TGTGCCAGCAGCCATTTGGGAGGGGGGGACTACGAGGCTGGTACGCAGTATTTT
TRBJ2-6	TRBD1	TRBV29-1	few	CSARDSLPGANVLTF	TGCAGCGCCAGGGACAGTCTCCCTGGGGCCAACGTCCTGACTTTC
TRBJ1-1	NA	TRBV4-1	NA	CASSGPPEAFF	TGCGCCAGCAGCGGACCGCCTGAAGCTTTCTTT
TRBJ2-1	NA	TRBV14	NA	CASSQSPANEQFF	TGTGCCAGCAGCCAAAGTCCCGCCAATGAGCAGTTCTTC
TRBJ2-7	NA	TRBV4-2	NA	CASSRVTRGTYEQYF	TGTGCCAGCAGCCGAGTGACCAGGGGAACCTACGAGCAGTACTTC
TRBJ2-1	NA	TRBV5-5	NA	CASSGSAPQGEQFF	TGTGCCAGCAGCGGGAGCGCGCCTCAAGGGGAGCAGTTCTTC
TRBJ2-1	TRBD2	TRBV6-5	NA	CASSPGLAGGQFF	TGTGCCAGCAGCCCCGGACTAGCGGGGGGTCAGTTCTTC
TRBJ2-4	TRBD1	TRBV11-2	NA	CASSLQGEDIQYF	TGTGCCAGCAGCCTACAGGGGGAGGACATTCAGTACTTC
TRBJ2-1	TRBD2	TRBV7-9	NA	CASRVSGGEQFF	TGTGCCAGCAGAGTTAGCGGGGGTGAGCAGTTCTTC
TRBJ2-4	NA	TRBV4-1	once	CASSHWTGSDPKNIQYF	TGCGCCAGCAGCCACTGGACGGGGAGTGACCCTAAAAACATTCAGTACTTC
TRBJ2-2	NA	TRBV28	NA	CASRPTTPGELFF	TGTGCCAGTCGCCCCACCACGCCCGGGGAGCTGTTTTTT
TRBJ1-6	NA	TRBV6-2/TRBV6-3	NA	CASRKGDSPLHF	TGTGCCAGCAGAAAAGGGGATTCACCCCTCCACTTT
TRBJ1-1	TRBD1	TRBV20-1	NA	CSAPTAGGKIPGAFF	TGCAGTGCCCCTACCGCAGGGGGCAAAATTCCAGGGGCTTTCTTT
TRBJ2-7	TRBD2	TRBV15	NA	CATSTLSGGGEGYEQYF	TGTGCCACCAGCACCTTATCCGGGGGAGGGGAGGGATACGAGCAGTACTTC
TRBJ2-1	TRBD1	TRBV14	few	CASSPRTGGYEQFF	TGTGCCAGCAGCCCTCGGACAGGGGGCTATGAGCAGTTCTTC
TRBJ2-3	NA	TRBV2	NA	CASSADSGLTDTQYF	TGTGCCAGCAGTGCAGACAGTGGACTGACAGATACGCAGTATTTT
TRBJ2-2	TRBD2	TRBV6-5	many	CASSYSRRGANTGELFF	TGTGCCAGCAGTTACTCGAGGCGGGGGGCCAACACCGGGGAGCTGTTTTTT
TRBJ2-1	TRBD2	TRBV12-3/TRBV12-4	NA	CASSFHGGGIYNEQFF	TGTGCCAGCAGTTTTCACGGCGGGGGTATATACAATGAGCAGTTCTTC
TRBJ2-7	NA	TRBV4-1	few	CASSQRTRDPPYEQYF	TGCGCCAGCAGCCAGCGGACACGGGACCCTCCCTACGAGCAGTACTTC
TRBJ1-1	NA	TRBV7-2	NA	CASSLATGFIYTEAFF	TGTGCCAGCAGCTTAGCCACAGGGTTTATTTACACTGAAGCTTTCTTT
TRBJ2-7	NA	TRBV4-1	few	CASSQTQGGLSEQYF	TGCGCCAGCAGCCAAACTCAAGGGGGTCTGTCCGAGCAGTACTTC
TRBJ2-3	NA	TRBV5-1	NA	CASSSGARTDTQYF	TGCGCCAGCAGCTCGGGGGCCCGCACAGATACGCAGTATTTT
TRBJ2-1	TRBD1	TRBV7-2	NA	CASSSDRARDEQFF	TGTGCCAGCAGCTCTGACAGGGCCAGGGATGAGCAGTTCTTC
TRBJ2-3	TRBD2	TRBV4-2	NA	CASSQEGIAGFVDTQYF	TGTGCCAGCAGCCAAGAGGGTATAGCGGGATTCGTTGATACGCAGTATTTT
TRBJ2-7	TRBD1	TRBV12-3/TRBV12-4	NA	CASKRRTGQGYEQYF	TGTGCCAGCAAGCGACGGACAGGGCAAGGTTACGAGCAGTACTTC
TRBJ1-3	NA	TRBV28	NA	CASSFGGNSGNTIYF	TGTGCCAGCAGTTTCGGGGGTAACTCTGGAAATACCATATATTTT
TRBJ2-3	NA	TRBV10-3	few	CATTSENTDTQYF	TGTGCCACCACAAGCGAAAACACAGATACGCAGTATTTT
TRBJ1-1	TRBD1	TRBV3-1	NA	CASSQDPRRMTGANTEAFF	TGTGCCAGCAGCCAAGACCCCAGAAGGATGACAGGGGCGAACACTGAAGCTTTCTTT
TRBJ2-5	TRBD2	TRBV12-3/TRBV12-4	once	CASSFLRTSGGNIQETQYF	TGTGCCAGCAGTTTTCTGAGGACTAGCGGGGGGAACATCCAAGAGACCCAGTACTTC
TRBJ2-5	NA	TRBV4-1	NA	CASSQRTGSVTQYF	TGCGCCAGCAGCCAGCGGACTGGGAGCGTGACCCAGTACTTC
TRBJ1-2	NA	TRBV12-5	NA	CASGSGTQTNYGYTF	TGTGCTAGTGGTTCCGGGACACAAACCAACTATGGCTACACCTTC
TRBJ2-1	NA	TRBV20-1	NA	CSAPDTGDEQFF	TGCAGTGCCCCGGACACCGGGGATGAGCAGTTCTTC
TRBJ1-1	NA	TRBV29-1	NA	CSVRRLRGDTEAFF	TGCAGCGTTCGCCGCCTCCGAGGGGACACTGAAGCTTTCTTT
TRBJ2-2	NA	TRBV6-5	NA	CASGDFDTGELFF	TGTGCCAGCGGGGACTTCGATACCGGGGAGCTGTTTTTT
TRBJ1-6	TRBD1	TRBV27	few	CASSLNGQARNSPLHF	TGTGCCAGCAGTTTAAACGGACAGGCTCGGAATTCACCCCTCCACTTT
TRBJ1-3	NA	TRBV6-1	few	CASGSGNTIYF	TGTGCCAGCGGCTCTGGAAACACCATATATTTT
TRBJ2-3	TRBD2	TRBV4-3	NA	CASSLIGTSGDTQYF	TGCGCCAGCAGCCTCATAGGGACTAGCGGAGATACGCAGTATTTT
TRBJ2-5	NA	TRBV4-1	NA	CASSQANGQETQYF	TGCGCCAGCAGCCAAGCGAACGGACAAGAGACCCAGTACTTC
TRBJ2-7	TRBD2	TRBV29-1	once	CSVVGNSGGNEQYF	TGCAGCGTTGTAGGAAATAGCGGGGGCAATGAGCAGTACTTC
TRBJ2-7	NA	TRBV27	NA	CAISLKEGYEQYF	TGTGCCATCAGTTTAAAGGAGGGGTACGAGCAGTACTTC
TRBJ2-3	NA	TRBV9	NA	CASSEGYPNPDTQYF	TGTGCCAGCAGCGAAGGCTATCCAAACCCAGATACGCAGTATTTT
TRBJ2-6	TRBD1	TRBV7-8	few	CASSLQGQGINARGANVLTF	TGTGCCAGCAGCTTACAAGGACAGGGTATAAACGCGCGGGGGGCCAACGTCCTGACTTTC